These 18 T cell receptor beta chains were all obtained from the same sample, sequenced in a study of T-cell reconstitution after alpha-beta-depleted transplantation in children. The TCRbeta library incorporated unique molecular identifiers. MiXCR was run by TCRdb on the PCR reads, yielding one entry per CDR3 protein. The profile shows hundreds of thousands of distinct CDR3 sequences, roughly 13% of them singletons. Sequenced here: PBMCs, mostly from graft donor cells, sampled 360 days after TCRalphabeta/CD19-depleted stem cell transplant. The origin of the receptors is a male patient under 18 who had a stem cell transplant for acute myeloid leukemia, so the T cells may come from the graft donor.

This clonotype was found a few times. The J gene is TRBJ2-1, the V gene TRBV20-1; 8 bases are a match to TRBD2. V lost 1 base and J lost 8; bases outside the gene matches: 7. The CDR3 length is 14 residues. Germline lookup yields CDR1 DFQATT and CDR2 SNEGSKA (reference sequence). The CDR3: CSARAWRLAYEQFF. The CDR3 region has the DNA TGCAGTGCTAGAGCGTGGAGACTAGCGTATGAGCAGTTCTTC.

This clonotype was seen more than once but under ten times. The chain has TRBV16 and TRBJ2-1; possibly TRBD2 for D (6 bases). Germline V gene data show CDR1 as KGHSY and CDR2 as FQNENV. The V gene lost 4 bases and the J gene lost 0 bases, with 10 bases spanning the gap. The CDR3 has 15 amino acids. Here the CDR3 DNA reads TGTGCCAGCAGCCGCGGGGTTCACTCCTACAATGAGCAGTTCTTC. This encodes CASSRGVHSYNEQFF.

This clonotype was seen repeatedly, ten times or more. V is TRBV18 and J is TRBJ2-5; the D is unclear. The CDR3 length is 14 residues. Germline CDR1 and CDR2: KGHSH and LQKENI. Trimming cost V 0 bases and J 5 bases, with 10 bases left between them. Here the CDR3 DNA reads TGTGCCAGCTCACCACCGAATGGGTTGGAGACCCAGTACTTC. As protein: CASSPPNGLETQYF. Together with reference TRBV18 and TRBJ2-5, the CDR3 gives the full variable domain: NAGVMQNPRHLVRRRGQEARLRCSPMKGHSHVYWYRQLPEEGLKFMVYLQKENIIDESGMPKERFSAEFPKEGPSILRIQQVVRGDSAAYFCASSPPNGLETQYFGPGTRLLVL.

The CDR3 region is CAISFQGGAGYEQYF. The CDR3, as DNA: TGTGCCATCTCTTTCCAGGGGGGCGCGGGTTATGAGCAGTACTTC. This chain links TRBV10-3 with TRBJ2-7, with a possible D match to TRBD1 (7 bases). Germline CDR1 reads ENHRY; CDR2 reads SYGVKD. V gave up 8 bases and J gave up 7 bases, with 24 bases separating them. The CDR3 sequence is 15 residues long.

This sequence joins TRBV7-6 and TRBJ2-1; perhaps TRBD2 as D (5 bases). The V end lost 4 bases, the J end lost 9 bases, and 25 bases lay between the germline ends. The CDR3 spans 17 residues. From germline, CDR1 is SGHVS and CDR2 FNYEAQ. The CDR3: CASSSEWRVTLLGEQFF. In DNA form, the CDR3 reads TGTGCCAGCAGCTCCGAGTGGCGGGTCACGCTGCTGGGTGAGCAGTTCTTC.

There are many counts of this clonotype. The chain uses TRBV29-1 and TRBJ2-2; 7 nucleotides line up with TRBD2. The ends lost 0 bases at V and 7 bases at J; junction bases unmatched: 2. The germline CDR1 and CDR2 sequences are SQVTM and ANQGSEA. The CDR3 covers 13 residues. CDR3: CSVEEGGFGELFF. The CDR3, as DNA: TGCAGCGTTGAAGAGGGGGGGTTCGGGGAGCTGTTTTTT.

This clonotype has a count of ten or more. This chain uses TRBV20-1 with TRBJ2-5, with D perhaps TRBD2 (8 bases). V was cut by 5 bases and J by 4 bases, with 26 bases left in between. CDR3 length: 17 amino acids. Germline CDR1 DFQATT, CDR2 SNEGSKA (reference sequence). DNA of the CDR3: TGCAGTGCTGCCCGGGACAGCGGGGAGCTAGCGGGAGAGACCCAGTACTTC. This translates into CSAARDSGELAGETQYF.

This chain links TRBV20-1 with TRBJ1-5; a possible D gene is TRBD1 (6 bases). V lost 8 bases and J lost 6, with 20 bases in between. The CDR3 runs to 14 residues. CDR1 and CDR2 (germline): DFQATT, SNEGSKA (reference sequence). The CDR3 sequence is CSLEGGREGQPQHF. DNA for the CDR3: TGCAGTCTCGAGGGGGGGCGGGAAGGTCAGCCCCAGCATTTT.

This clonotype has more than one count but fewer than ten. V usage is TRBV29-1 and J usage is TRBJ2-3; no reliable D call. CDR3 length: 12 amino acids. Germline V CDR1 and CDR2: SQVTM, ANQGSEA. Trimming stripped 8 bases from V and 2 bases from J, with 11 bases between. Here the CDR3 reads CSFQTPTDTQYF. Here the CDR3 DNA reads TGCAGCTTTCAGACCCCCACAGATACGCAGTATTTT.

This clonotype was found a few times. The chain employs TRBV7-9 and TRBJ2-5; D is ambiguous. This CDR3 has 14 residues. Germline V CDR1 and CDR2: SEHNR, FQNEAQ (reference sequence). The V and J ends lost 4 bases and 2 bases respectively, with 11 bases between them. The CDR3 loop reads CASSYKVYQETQYF. DNA for the CDR3: TGTGCCAGCAGCTACAAAGTCTATCAAGAGACCCAGTACTTC.

This clonotype turned up a few times. One end of the junction does not line up with germline, which may come from a read error. The chain carries TRBV27 and TRBJ2-3, with a weak D call TRBD1 (6 bases). Looked up from germline, CDR1 is MNHEY and CDR2 is SMNVEV (reference sequence). The CDR3 totals 12 residues. DNA for the CDR3: TGTGCCGGCAGGGGCCGGAGAGATACGCAGTATTTT. Amino acid sequence: CAGRGRRDTQYF.

This clonotype was seen at least ten times. The chain links TRBV18 to TRBJ2-5, with 13 bases fitting TRBD2. CDR1 and CDR2 (germline): KGHSH, LQKENI. The V and J ends lost 5 bases and 5 bases, in that order; junction bases with no gene match: 2. The CDR3 runs 14 residues. The CDR3 DNA reads TGTGCCAGCTCAACGGGACTAGCGGGGGAGACCCAGTACTTC. Amino acid sequence: CASSTGLAGETQYF.

The chain links TRBV12-3 or TRBV12-4 to TRBJ2-3, with D possibly being TRBD1 or TRBD2 (6 bases each). Trimming took off 6 bases at V and 5 bases at J, with 15 bases between the two ends. The CDR3 spans 14 residues. CDR3 DNA: TGTGCCAGCAGCCCCGGGGGCCCAGGAGATACGCAGTATTTT. Residues: CASSPGGPGDTQYF.

This clonotype appeared many times. The rearrangement links TRBV6-5 to TRBJ2-1, with TRBD2 matching over 11 bases. With 4 bases clipped from V and 7 bases from J, the junction kept 9 bases outside the gene matches. There are 16 residues in the CDR3. The germline CDR1 and CDR2 sequences are MNHEY and SVGAGI. The CDR3 DNA reads TGTGCCAGCAGTTCATTAGCGGGAGGGGATAGGAATGAGCAGTTCTTC. It is translated as CASSSLAGGDRNEQFF.

This clonotype was seen a handful of times. The DNA for the CDR3 is TGCGCCAGCAGCCAAGTGGTTTCGGGCCCCTACAATGAGCAGTTCTTC. The encoded protein is CASSQVVSGPYNEQFF. The rearrangement joins TRBV4-3 to TRBJ2-1, with D hard to call. V lost 1 base and J 2 bases, leaving 12 bases between the germline ends. This CDR3 spans 16 amino acids. CDR1 and CDR2 (germline): LGHNA, YSLEER.

There are many counts of this clonotype. Here the CDR3 DNA reads TGTGCCAGCAGCCCCACGACTAGCCCCTACAATGAGCAGTTCTTC. Its protein product is CASSPTTSPYNEQFF. V is TRBV7-2 and J is TRBJ2-1, with 7 bases lining up with TRBD2. The V gene end was trimmed by 5 bases and the J gene end by 2 bases; junction bases not matched to a gene: 6. CDR3 length: 15 residues. The germline CDR1 and CDR2 sequences are SGHTA and FQGNSA. The full variable domain, completed using reference TRBV7-2 and TRBJ2-1, is GAGVSQSPSNKVTEKGKDVELRCDPISGHTALYWYRQSLGQGLEFLIYFQGNSAPDKSGLPSDRFSAERTGGSVSTLTIQRTQQEDSAVYLCASSPTTSPYNEQFFGPGTRLTVL.

The chain has TRBV7-2 and TRBJ2-1, with 7 bases fitting TRBD2. Trimming at V came to 0 bases and at J to 12 bases, leaving 20 bases not matched to a gene. CDR1 is SGHTA, CDR2 FQGNSA, per germline. The CDR3 runs to 18 residues. The CDR3 bases are TGTGCCAGCAGCTTAGCTAAGGAGTACGGTCTAGCGGCCCCTCGGCAGTTCTTC. Translation gives CASSLAKEYGLAAPRQFF.

This clonotype was seen more than once but under ten times. This chain uses TRBV11-1 with TRBJ2-7; 7 nucleotides align to TRBD1. This CDR3 has 16 residues. With 4 bases clipped from V and 0 bases from J, the junction kept 9 bases outside the gene matches. Germline V gene data show CDR1 as SGHAT and CDR2 as FQDESV (reference sequence). The CDR3 DNA is TGTGCCAGCAGCTCTGCCTACAGGGGTGCCTCCTACGAGCAGTACTTC. This sequence encodes CASSSAYRGASYEQYF.